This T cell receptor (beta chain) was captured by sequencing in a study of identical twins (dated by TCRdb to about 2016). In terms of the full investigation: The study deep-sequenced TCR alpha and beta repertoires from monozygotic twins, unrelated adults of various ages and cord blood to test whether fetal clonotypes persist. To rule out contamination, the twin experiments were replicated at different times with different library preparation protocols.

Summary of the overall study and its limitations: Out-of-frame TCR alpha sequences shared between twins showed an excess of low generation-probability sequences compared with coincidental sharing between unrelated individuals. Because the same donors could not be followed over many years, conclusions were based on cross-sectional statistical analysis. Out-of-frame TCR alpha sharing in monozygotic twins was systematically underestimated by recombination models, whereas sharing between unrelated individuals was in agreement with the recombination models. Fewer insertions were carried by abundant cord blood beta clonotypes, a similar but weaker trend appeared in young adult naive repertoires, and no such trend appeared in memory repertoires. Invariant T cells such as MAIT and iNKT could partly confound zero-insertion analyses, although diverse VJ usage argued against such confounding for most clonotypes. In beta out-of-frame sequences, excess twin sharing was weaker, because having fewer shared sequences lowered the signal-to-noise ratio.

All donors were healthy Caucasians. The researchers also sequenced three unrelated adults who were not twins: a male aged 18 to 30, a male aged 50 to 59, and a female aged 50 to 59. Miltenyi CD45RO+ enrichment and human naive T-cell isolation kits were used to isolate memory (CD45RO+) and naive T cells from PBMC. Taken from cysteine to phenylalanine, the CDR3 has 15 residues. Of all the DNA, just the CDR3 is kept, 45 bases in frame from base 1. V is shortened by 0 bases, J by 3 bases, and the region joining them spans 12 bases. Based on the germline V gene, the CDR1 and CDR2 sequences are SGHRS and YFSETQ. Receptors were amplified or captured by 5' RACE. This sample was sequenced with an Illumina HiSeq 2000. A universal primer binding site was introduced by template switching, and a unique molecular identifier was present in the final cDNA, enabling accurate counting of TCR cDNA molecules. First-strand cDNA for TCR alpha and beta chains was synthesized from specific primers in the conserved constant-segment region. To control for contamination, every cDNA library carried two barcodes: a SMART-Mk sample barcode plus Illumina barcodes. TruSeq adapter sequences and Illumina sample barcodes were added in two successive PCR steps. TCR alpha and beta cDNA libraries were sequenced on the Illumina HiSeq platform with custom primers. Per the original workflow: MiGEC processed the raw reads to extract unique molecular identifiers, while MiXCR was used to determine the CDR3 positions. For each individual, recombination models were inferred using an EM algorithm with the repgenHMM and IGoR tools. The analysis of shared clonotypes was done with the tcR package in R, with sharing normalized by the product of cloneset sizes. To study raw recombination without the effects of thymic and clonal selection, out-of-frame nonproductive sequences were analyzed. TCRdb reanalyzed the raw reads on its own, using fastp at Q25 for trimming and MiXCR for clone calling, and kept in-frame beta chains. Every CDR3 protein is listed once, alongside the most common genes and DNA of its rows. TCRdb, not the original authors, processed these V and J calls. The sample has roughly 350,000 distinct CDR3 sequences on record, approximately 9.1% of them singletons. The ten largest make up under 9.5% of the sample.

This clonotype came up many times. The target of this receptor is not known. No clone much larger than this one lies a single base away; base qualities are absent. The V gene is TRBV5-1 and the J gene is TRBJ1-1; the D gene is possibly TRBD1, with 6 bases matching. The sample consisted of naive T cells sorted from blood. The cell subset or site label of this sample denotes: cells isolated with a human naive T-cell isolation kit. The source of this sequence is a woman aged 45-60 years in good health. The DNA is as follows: TGCGCCAGCAGCTTGGCAGGGGCTCTTGACACTGAAGCTTTCTTT. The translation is CASSLAGALDTEAFF.